This T cell receptor (beta chain) comes out of a study of T-cell memory formation after mild COVID-19 (dated by TCRdb to the early 2020s). About the investigation overall: TCR sequence clusters from the two donors were largely donor specific. T-cell clones expanding and contracting after mild COVID-19 in a couple of donors were tracked by longitudinal TCRalpha and TCRbeta repertoire sequencing. The cohort comprised two young, previously healthy adult volunteers, one female and one male.

The paper as a whole reports these results and caveats: Some responding clones were detected in pre-infection memory, suggesting pre-existing cross-reactive memory T cells joined the SARS-CoV-2 response. Balanced CD4/CD8 phenotypes were observed for clones contracting from day 15 to 85, whereas a bias towards CD4+ was observed for a second wave of clones expanding from day 15 to 37. The second-wave clones that peaked on day 37 were not confirmed to be SARS-CoV-2 specific. Contracting CD4+ clones were found mainly in CM and EM memory subsets, while CD8+ clones were enriched in EMRA. The study included only a couple of mild cases, and larger cohorts that include severe cases with pre-infection samples were judged to be necessary.

Relative to germline, V is 4 bases shorter and J is 9 bases shorter, with 13 bases between their ends. Counted from cysteine to phenylalanine, this CDR3 has 13 amino acids. CDR3 DNA is the only sequence kept; it has 39 bases, read in frame from the first base. Sequencing relied on an Illumina NovaSeq 6000. TCRalpha and TCRbeta cDNA libraries were built by 5'RACE with constant-segment primers, adding sample barcodes and unique molecular identifiers. RNA was extracted from every sample with Trizol reagent. Libraries were amplified in two PCR steps, with a second sample barcode and Illumina TruSeq adapters added in the second step. Libraries were sequenced on an Illumina NovaSeq with 2 x 150 bp paired-end reads. For the original study's pipeline: Demultiplexing of reads and collapsing into UMI-guided consensus sequences were performed with migec v1.2.7. Using mixcr v2.1.11, the UMI consensuses were aligned to TRA and TRB V and J templates and assembled into clonotypes. Clonotypes were classified as expanded or contracted when called significant by both edgeR and NoisET, with noise models trained on biological replicates. For edgeR calls, the thresholds were a false discovery rate-adjusted p below 0.01 and a log2 fold-change of 1. As an exploratory analysis of dynamics, max-normalized trajectories of the 1000 most abundant clonotypes were examined by PCA with hierarchical clustering. Each responding clone was given a CD4 or CD8 phenotype based on the CD4+ and CD8+ repertoires, which had been sequenced separately. TCRdb handled the public reads itself, with Q25 trimming in fastp and clone calling in MiXCR, and kept productive beta chains. Rows are unified per CDR3 protein, each entry keeping the most common DNA and genes. It is TCRdb's table, rather than the study itself, that gives the V and J calls and clone size. Present in this sample are about 150,000 distinct CDR3 sequences, around 25% of which were seen just once. The ten biggest clones cover roughly a quarter of the sample.

As to this clonotype: The clone's antigen remains unknown. It has no much larger one-base neighbor in the sample; base qualities were not kept.

Ficoll-Paque density gradient centrifugation was used to isolate PBMCs. The clonotype was recovered from an adult woman who had mild COVID-19 (a few samples of this study predate the infection). The sample titles of this study are shuffled in the database, so cell type and time point are left out; the donor was told from shared clones. The sample consisted of PBMCs or a T cell subset sorted from them (not recorded which). Recombination joined TRBV12-3 or TRBV12-4 with TRBJ2-1, with TRBD2 as a weak D call on 6 bases. The DNA is TGTGCCAGCAGTTATGGTAGCGGAGGTGAGCAGTTCTTC. The encoded protein is CASSYGSGGEQFF.